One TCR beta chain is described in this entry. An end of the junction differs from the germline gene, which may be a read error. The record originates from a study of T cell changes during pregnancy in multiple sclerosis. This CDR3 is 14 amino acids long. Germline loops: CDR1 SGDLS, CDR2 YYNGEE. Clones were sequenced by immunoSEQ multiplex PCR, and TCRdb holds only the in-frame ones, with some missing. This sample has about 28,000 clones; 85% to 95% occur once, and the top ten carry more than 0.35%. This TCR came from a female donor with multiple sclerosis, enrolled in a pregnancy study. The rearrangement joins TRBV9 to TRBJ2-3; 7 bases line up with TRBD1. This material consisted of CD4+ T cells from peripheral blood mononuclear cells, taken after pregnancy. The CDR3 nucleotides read TGTGCCAGCAGCGAGGGGGCTAGCAAAGATACGCAGTATTTT. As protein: CASSEGASKDTQYF.